These 26 T cell receptor beta chains share one sample of origin, sequenced in a study of blood T cell repertoires in COVID-19. Profiled with immunoSEQ multiplex PCR; TCRdb holds only in-frame clones, not every one. This table has over 120,000 clones, approximately 80% appearing once. The sample consisted of peripheral blood. These receptors all come from a human donor in a cohort sampled during active COVID-19.

The chain is built from TRBV6-2 or TRBV6-3 and TRBJ1-1; 10 nucleotides match TRBD1. CDR3 length: 16 residues. The junction had 11 bases not matched to a gene; V was cut back by 4 bases and J by 6 bases. Germline V CDR1 and CDR2: MNHEY, SVGEGT. Here the CDR3 reads CASSFHRDRGGSEAFF. DNA for the CDR3: TGTGCCAGCAGTTTCCACCGGGACAGGGGAGGGTCTGAAGCTTTCTTT.

The gene calls are TRBV12-3 or TRBV12-4 and TRBJ2-7, with 7 positions matching TRBD2. V shed 3 bases and J 6 bases; nucleotides not matched to a gene: 5. This CDR3 spans 13 amino acids. This CDR3 reads CASSLSGKGEQYF. Here the CDR3 DNA reads TGTGCCAGCAGTTTGAGCGGGAAGGGCGAGCAGTACTTC.

The chain links TRBV18 to TRBJ1-1; the D gene is possibly TRBD1 (6 bases). Germline values: CDR1 KGHSH, CDR2 LQKENI. Trimming cost V 2 bases and J 3 bases, with 7 bases left between them. There are 13 residues in the CDR3. The CDR3 region has the DNA TGTGCCAGCTCACCATCAGGGGACACTGAAGCTTTCTTT. It specifies CASSPSGDTEAFF.

The chain joins TRBV20-1 to TRBJ1-2; no reliable D call. V gave up 2 bases and J gave up 8 bases, with 9 bases separating them. There are 11 residues in the CDR3. The germline V gene has CDR1 DFQATT and CDR2 SNEGSKA (reference sequence). CDR3 sequence reads: CSARIGRGYTF. The DNA for the CDR3 is TGCAGTGCTAGAATCGGGAGAGGCTACACCTTC.

This chain links TRBV19 with TRBJ1-5, with D unclear. The germline gives CDR1 LNHDA, CDR2 SQIVND (reference sequence). The V end was cut by 3 bases, the J end by 2 bases, with 11 bases between. The CDR3 covers 15 residues. The CDR3 spells CASSIYDGGNQPQHF. The CDR3 DNA is TGTGCCAGTAGTATTTACGACGGGGGCAATCAGCCCCAGCATTTT.

V usage is TRBV6-5 and J usage is TRBJ1-2, with TRBD1 identical over 8 bases. The ends lost 5 bases at V and 8 bases at J; junction bases unmatched: 7. CDR3 length: 13 residues. Germline V gives CDR1 MNHEY, CDR2 SVGAGI. The CDR3 DNA follows: TGTGCCAGCAGTAAGGAACAGGGGGGCGGCTACACCTTC. Protein sequence: CASSKEQGGGYTF.

This chain links TRBV7-2 with TRBJ2-2; 8 bases fit TRBD1. Germline V gene data show CDR1 as SGHTA and CDR2 as FQGNSA. Trimming took 6 bases from V and 3 from J; bases not matched to a gene: 9. The CDR3 has 16 residues. The CDR3 protein is CASRSGQGADTGELFF. CDR3 sequence (DNA): TGTGCCAGCAGGTCAGGGCAGGGGGCAGACACCGGGGAGCTGTTTTTT. Using reference TRBV7-2 and TRBJ2-2 for the parts outside the CDR3, the full variable domain is GAGVSQSPSNKVTEKGKDVELRCDPISGHTALYWYRQSLGQGLEFLIYFQGNSAPDKSGLPSDRFSAERTGGSVSTLTIQRTQQEDSAVYLCASRSGQGADTGELFFGEGSRLTVL.

CDR3 loop: CASTRWGQGFSEQFF. CDR3 DNA sequence: TGTGCCAGCACCCGTTGGGGACAGGGCTTTTCTGAGCAGTTCTTC. The rearrangement links TRBV9 to TRBJ2-1; 9 bases match TRBD1. V was pared by 6 bases and J by 9 bases, with 13 bases of the junction left unmatched. CDR1 SGDLS and CDR2 YYNGEE come from the germline V gene. The CDR3 runs 15 residues.

The chain couples TRBV7-2 to TRBJ1-1, with D unresolved. V was shortened by 1 base and J by 4 bases, with 10 bases between the two germline ends. CDR3 length: 14 amino acids. CDR1 SGHTA and CDR2 FQGNSA come from the germline V gene. The DNA for the CDR3 is TGTGCCAGCAGCTTAGATCTGGCGGGCACTGAAGCTTTCTTT. Translated, it gives CASSLDLAGTEAFF.

The gene calls are TRBV9 and TRBJ2-1; D is unclear. Trimming took 0 bases from V and 9 from J, leaving 10 bases between them. The CDR3 length is 13 residues. CDR1 and CDR2 (germline): SGDLS, YYNGEE. In nucleotides, the CDR3 is TGTGCCAGCAGCGTAGCTACTATTGGTGAGCAGTTCTTC. Its translation is CASSVATIGEQFF.

The gene calls are TRBV11-3 and TRBJ2-1; D ambiguous. The V and J ends lost 2 bases and 0 bases respectively, with 8 bases between them. The CDR3 extends over 15 amino acids. Per the germline V gene, CDR1 is SGHNT and CDR2 is YENEEA. The CDR3 region is CASSLRGYSYNEQFF. The CDR3 nucleotides read TGTGCCAGCAGCTTACGCGGTTACTCCTACAATGAGCAGTTCTTC.

The genes are TRBV18 and TRBJ2-7; 10 bases map to TRBD2. Germline V gives CDR1 KGHSH, CDR2 LQKENI. V shed 5 bases, J shed 6 bases, and the junction held 7 bases outside the gene matches. CDR3 length: 14 residues. CDR3 protein: CASSEIAGGGEQYF. In DNA, the CDR3 is TGTGCCAGCTCAGAAATAGCGGGGGGCGGCGAGCAGTACTTC.

On this clone itself: The sample carries other DNA sequences with the same CDR3. The chain carries TRBV5-8 and TRBJ2-1; maybe TRBD2 (6 bases). Per the germline V gene, CDR1 is SGHTS and CDR2 is YDEGEE. Between the trimmed V and J ends, which lost 0 bases and 4 bases, there was a span of 11 bases. The CDR3 length is 15 residues. The CDR3 coding sequence is TGTGCCAGCAGCTTGGGTAGCGGAACTTACAATGAGCAGTTCTTC. Its translation: CASSLGSGTYNEQFF.

This clone was observed a handful of times. The V gene is TRBV7-2, the J gene TRBJ1-3, with D possibly matching TRBD1 (6 bases). Trimming pared 5 bases from V and 4 bases from J, leaving 12 bases between. Germline V gives CDR1 SGHTA, CDR2 FQGNSA. There are 14 residues in the CDR3. CDR3 sequence: CASSATGIGNTIYF. The CDR3 bases are TGTGCCAGCAGCGCCACAGGGATAGGAAACACCATATATTTT.

This sequence joins TRBV6-2 or TRBV6-3 and TRBJ1-6; D is possibly TRBD1 (5 bases). The CDR3 contains 14 residues. V was trimmed by 2 bases and J by 7 bases, leaving 9 bases between them. CDR1 is MNHEY, CDR2 SVGEGT, per germline. The CDR3 spells CASSYGAENSPLHF. CDR3 nucleotides: TGTGCCAGCAGTTACGGGGCAGAAAATTCACCCCTCCACTTT.

The chain joins TRBV5-4 to TRBJ2-1, with a possible D match to TRBD2 (6 bases). V lost 0 bases and J lost 4, with 11 bases in between. Germline CDR1 reads SGHNT; CDR2 reads YYREEE (reference sequence). This CDR3 contains 15 residues. CDR3 loop: CASSLDRGGYNEQFF. The CDR3 nucleotides read TGTGCCAGCAGCTTGGATCGGGGAGGATACAATGAGCAGTTCTTC.

The chain is built from TRBV19 and TRBJ2-1; D may be TRBD1 (5 bases). V lost 1 base, J lost 4 bases, and 11 bases lay in between. CDR3 size: 15 residues. Germline CDR1 is LNHDA and CDR2 is SQIVND (reference sequence). Written as DNA, the CDR3 is TGTGCCAGTAGTATAGGACAGAGTCGTTACAATGAGCAGTTCTTC. This codes for CASSIGQSRYNEQFF. Full variable domain (outside the CDR3, taken from reference TRBV19 and TRBJ2-1): DGGITQSPKYLFRKEGQNVTLSCEQNLNHDAMYWYRQDPGQGLRLIYYSQIVNDFQKGDIAEGYSVSREKKESFPLTVTSAQKNPTAFYLCASSIGQSRYNEQFFGPGTRLTVL.

V usage is TRBV19 and J usage is TRBJ2-5, with TRBD1 matching 12 bases. Trimming took 3 bases from V and 5 from J; bases not matched to a gene: 13. CDR3 length: 18 residues. Germline CDR1 reads LNHDA; CDR2 reads SQIVND (reference sequence). The chain's CDR3 is CASSMRTAGTGGEETQYF. The CDR3 DNA sequence: TGTGCCAGTAGTATGAGAACGGCCGGGACAGGGGGCGAGGAGACCCAGTACTTC. Full variable domain (missing parts from reference TRBV19 and TRBJ2-5): DGGITQSPKYLFRKEGQNVTLSCEQNLNHDAMYWYRQDPGQGLRLIYYSQIVNDFQKGDIAEGYSVSREKKESFPLTVTSAQKNPTAFYLCASSMRTAGTGGEETQYFGPGTRLLVL.

The rearrangement uses TRBV30 and TRBJ2-2, with D perhaps matching TRBD2 (5 bases). Germline assignment: CDR1 GTSNPN and CDR2 SVGIG (reference sequence). V was cut by 0 bases and J by 7 bases, with 6 bases left in between. The CDR3 totals 12 residues. The CDR3 reads CAWSVRGGELFF. Here the CDR3 DNA reads TGTGCCTGGAGTGTACGGGGCGGGGAGCTGTTTTTT.

V is TRBV15 and J is TRBJ2-3; 10 bases fit TRBD2. The CDR3 sequence is 16 residues long. Trimming at V came to 0 bases and at J to 2 bases, leaving 2 bases not matched to a gene. CDR1 is LNHNV and CDR2 is YYDKDF in the germline V gene (reference sequence). CDR3: CATSRDLAGVTDTQYF. Written as DNA, the CDR3 is TGTGCCACCAGCAGAGATCTAGCGGGGGTCACAGATACGCAGTATTTT.

The chain carries TRBV4-3 and TRBJ2-1, with 15 bases aligning to TRBD2. Germline-derived CDR1 and CDR2 are LGHNA and YSLEER. V lost 4 bases to trimming and J lost 5 bases; unmatched junction nucleotides: 0. The CDR3 length is 15 residues. The DNA of the CDR3 is TGCGCCAGCAGCCGGACTAGCGGGAGGGACAATGAGCAGTTCTTC. Its translation is CASSRTSGRDNEQFF.

This sequence joins TRBV14 and TRBJ1-2; D perhaps matches TRBD1 (6 bases). V lost 4 bases and J 2 bases, leaving 14 bases between the germline ends. CDR3 length: 15 amino acids. From germline, CDR1 is SGHDN and CDR2 FVKESK. CDR3 sequence (DNA): TGTGCCAGCAGCCCTTTGGACAGTGGAAACTATGGCTACACCTTC. Its translation is CASSPLDSGNYGYTF.

The CDR3: CASSQEPLARPDTQYF. In DNA form, the CDR3 reads TGTGCCAGCAGCCAAGAACCTCTAGCGCGTCCCGATACGCAGTATTTT. This chain connects TRBV4-2 to TRBJ2-3, with D possibly TRBD2 on 6 matching bases. V lost 0 bases, J lost 6 bases, and 16 bases lay in between. The CDR3 extends over 16 amino acids. From germline, CDR1 is LGHNA and CDR2 YNFKEQ.

The chain couples TRBV5-1 to TRBJ1-6, with TRBD1 identical over 12 bases. The CDR3 consists of 15 residues. J was trimmed by 9 bases and V by 3 bases; bases with no gene match: 4. The germline CDR1 and CDR2 sequences are SGHRS and YFSETQ. CDR3 nucleotides: TGCGCCAGCAGCTCGGGACAGGGGGCAGGTTCACCCCTCCACTTT. This translates into CASSSGQGAGSPLHF.

V and J are TRBV7-3 and TRBJ2-1, with a possible D match to TRBD2 (5 bases). The length of the CDR3 is 15 residues. Per the germline V gene, CDR1 is SGHTA and CDR2 is FQGTGA. Trimming left V 5 bases short and J 0 bases short, with 11 bases between. CDR3 amino acids: CASSPHAGSYNEQFF. In DNA, the CDR3 is TGTGCCAGCAGCCCCCACGCGGGCTCCTACAATGAGCAGTTCTTC.

The rearrangement joins TRBV19 to TRBJ2-3, with 8 bases fitting TRBD1. The CDR3 runs 16 residues. With V trimmed by 2 bases and J by 2 bases, 6 bases remained unmatched. From germline, CDR1 is LNHDA and CDR2 SQIVND (reference sequence). This chain's CDR3 is CASSIQGTGNTDTQYF. In nucleotides, the CDR3 is TGTGCCAGTAGTATACAAGGGACAGGAAACACAGATACGCAGTATTTT.